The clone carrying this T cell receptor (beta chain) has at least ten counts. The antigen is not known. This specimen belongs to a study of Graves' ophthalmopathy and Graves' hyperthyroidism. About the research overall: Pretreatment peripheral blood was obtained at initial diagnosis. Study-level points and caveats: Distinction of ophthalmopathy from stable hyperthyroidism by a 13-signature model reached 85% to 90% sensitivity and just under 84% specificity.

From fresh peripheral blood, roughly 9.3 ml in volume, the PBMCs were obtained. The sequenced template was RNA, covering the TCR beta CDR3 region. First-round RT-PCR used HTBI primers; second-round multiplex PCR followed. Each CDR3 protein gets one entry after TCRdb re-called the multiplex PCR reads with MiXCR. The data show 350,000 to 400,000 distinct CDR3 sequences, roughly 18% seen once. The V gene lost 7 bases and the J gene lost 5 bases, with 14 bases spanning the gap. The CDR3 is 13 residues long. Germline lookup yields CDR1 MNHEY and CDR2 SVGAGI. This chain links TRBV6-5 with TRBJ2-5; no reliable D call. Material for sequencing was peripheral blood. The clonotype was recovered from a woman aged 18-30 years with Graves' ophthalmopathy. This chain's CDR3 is CASTPGIRETQYF. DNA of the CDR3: TGTGCCAGCACCCCAGGCATCCGTGAGACCCAGTACTTC.